A single sample gave rise to the 26 T cell receptor beta chains below, sequenced in a study of T cell repertoires in cytomegalovirus infection. TCRdb re-analysed the reads in MiXCR, keeping a single row per CDR3 protein. The sample consists of approximately 700,000 distinct CDR3 sequences, 35% of them appearing once. Input material: PBMCs. Receptor source: a human donor in good health (CMV status not recorded). Some clones in this sample may be carry-over from other donors' samples.

This clonotype turned up a few times. The rearrangement links TRBV7-8 to TRBJ1-5, with D possibly matching TRBD1 (6 bases). V was shortened by 5 bases and J by 0 bases, with 20 bases between the two germline ends. From germline, CDR1 is SGHVS and CDR2 FQNEAQ. The CDR3 contains 18 residues. CDR3 amino acids: CASSPSAAGANSNQPQHF. The CDR3 nucleotides read TGTGCCAGCAGCCCTTCTGCGGCAGGGGCTAATAGCAATCAGCCCCAGCATTTT.

Concerning this clonotype itself: The CDR3 does not close with the conserved phenylalanine or tryptophan, likely indicating a read error. It is unclear where the CDR3 begins or ends on the DNA, so no DNA is shown, and the CDR3 is as TCRdb lists it. The chain recombines TRBV10-2 with TRBJ2-1; TRBD1, the D gene given by the table, was not confirmed from the DNA. The CDR3 spans 18 amino acids, including both terminal residues. Germline V gene sequence: CDR1 WSHSY, CDR2 SAAADI. CDR3 amino acids: CASSESPIRGASYNEQLL.

The rearrangement joins TRBV19 to TRBJ2-2; tentative D call: TRBD1 (6 bases). Between the trimmed V and J ends, which lost 0 bases and 0 bases, there was a span of 11 bases. Germline V gene lookup returns CDR1 LNHDA and CDR2 SQIVND (reference sequence). The CDR3 extends over 17 amino acids. The CDR3 region has the DNA TGTGCCAGTAGTATAGATGGAAGACAGGCGAACACCGGGGAGCTGTTTTTT. Amino acids: CASSIDGRQANTGELFF.

Regarding this clonotype: A much larger clone lies one base from this, so it may be a read error. The rearrangement joins TRBV27 to TRBJ2-1; D gene unclear. Germline V lookup: CDR1 MNHEY, CDR2 SMNVEV (reference sequence). This CDR3 region has 16 residues. The DNA of the CDR3 is TGTGCCAGCATTTTACAATCGGCCCCAACCTACAATGAGCAGTTCTTC. This gives the protein CASILQSAPTYNEQFF.

The chain joins TRBV20-1 to TRBJ2-1, with D possibly TRBD2 on 5 matching bases. The germline CDR1 and CDR2 sequences are DFQATT and SNEGSKA (reference sequence). This CDR3 has 15 residues. Trimming took 4 bases from V and 5 from J, leaving 18 bases between them. CDR3 nucleotide sequence: TGCAGTGCTATTGAGGGCCCAGTAAGCAACAATGAGCAGTTCTTC. Its protein is CSAIEGPVSNNEQFF.

The sample holds one count of this clonotype. Given a much more abundant clone one base away, this may be a read error. The V and J genes are TRBV28 and TRBJ1-5; unclear D gene. The CDR3 is made up of 14 amino acids. V was cut by 0 bases and J by 7 bases, with 10 bases left in between. Germline values: CDR1 MDHEN, CDR2 SYDVKM. The CDR3 nucleotides are TGTGCCAGCAGTTTATGGCACGGCCAGCAGCCCCAGCATTTT. This gives the protein CASSLWHGQQPQHF.

This clonotype was counted a few times. The chain couples TRBV6-5 to TRBJ1-2, with D perhaps matching TRBD1 (5 bases). This CDR3 is 14 amino acids long. V shed 3 bases and J shed 6 bases, with 14 bases lying between them. Germline CDR1 and CDR2: MNHEY and SVGAGI. The chain's CDR3 is CASSYFPGMNGYTF. For the CDR3, the DNA is TGTGCCAGCAGTTATTTCCCAGGGATGAATGGCTACACCTTC.

This clonotype was seen a few times. The V gene is TRBV24-1, the J gene TRBJ1-5; D is uncertain. Trimming pared 5 bases from V and 4 bases from J, leaving 8 bases between. The germline V gene encodes CDR1 KGHDR and CDR2 SFDVKD. CDR3 length: 13 amino acids. The CDR3 DNA reads TGTGCCACCAGTGGGAACCTTAATCAGCCCCAGCATTTT. This codes for CATSGNLNQPQHF.

This clonotype was observed a few times. The V call is TRBV15, the J call TRBJ1-2; D call uncertain. Germline V CDR1 and CDR2: LNHNV, YYDKDF (reference sequence). The CDR3 is 15 amino acids. The V gene lost 0 bases and the J gene lost 4 bases, with 12 bases spanning the gap. The CDR3: CATSRDSGSLYGYTF. The DNA of the CDR3 is TGTGCCACCAGCAGAGATTCGGGCAGCCTCTATGGCTACACCTTC.

V usage is TRBV12-3 or TRBV12-4 and J usage is TRBJ2-3, with 11 positions matching TRBD2. This CDR3 region has 15 residues. J lost 2 bases, V lost 6 bases, and 4 bases had no gene match. CDR3 nucleotide sequence: TGTGCCAGCAGGGGACTAGCGGACAACACAGATACGCAGTATTTT. Its translation: CASRGLADNTDTQYF.

This clonotype was recorded at least ten times. This chain joins TRBV7-2 and TRBJ1-2; 9 bases fit TRBD1. The CDR3 is made up of 15 amino acids. Germline V gene sequence: CDR1 SGHTA, CDR2 FQGNSA. V trimming: 4 bases; J trimming: 6 bases; junction bases outside the gene matches: 9. CDR3 amino acids: CASSSSPGTGNGYTF. Here the CDR3 DNA reads TGTGCCAGCAGCTCCAGTCCCGGGACAGGGAATGGCTACACCTTC.

The genes are TRBV7-2 and TRBJ1-4; no definite D call. Germline values: CDR1 SGHTA, CDR2 FQGNSA. V lost 1 base and J lost 6, with 12 bases in between. This CDR3 region has 15 residues. For the CDR3, the DNA is TGTGCCAGCAGCTTAGGTCGGAGGGATCATGAAAAACTGTTTTTT. This gives the protein CASSLGRRDHEKLFF.

The gene calls are TRBV28 and TRBJ2-1, with no clear D. The V end was cut by 6 bases, the J end by 0 bases, with 12 bases between. The CDR3 runs to 15 residues. Germline CDR1 MDHEN, CDR2 SYDVKM. The DNA for the CDR3 is TGTGCCAGCAGGGAGTCAGGCAGCTCCTACAATGAGCAGTTCTTC. Its translation is CASRESGSSYNEQFF.

This clonotype was counted at least ten times. This chain joins TRBV19 and TRBJ2-1; the match to TRBD2 covers 13 bases. The germline V gene has CDR1 LNHDA and CDR2 SQIVND (reference sequence). The trim removed 6 bases at V and 6 bases at J, leaving 14 bases unmatched. The CDR3 has 18 amino acids. The DNA for the CDR3 is TGTGCCAGTAGGTGCGGACTAGCGGGAGTTTGCTGGAGCAATGAGCAGTTCTTC. Translation gives CASRCGLAGVCWSNEQFF.

The genes are TRBV7-8 and TRBJ2-7; D possibly corresponds to TRBD2 (5 bases). Trimming took 2 bases from V and 0 from J, leaving 14 bases between them. CDR1 is SGHVS, CDR2 FQNEAQ, per germline. The CDR3 runs 16 residues. The CDR3 bases are TGTGCCAGCAGCTTAACCTCTAGCCGGAGCTCCTACGAGCAGTACTTC. Its translation is CASSLTSSRSSYEQYF.

The table lists this clonotype with a few counts. The V and J genes are TRBV28 and TRBJ2-1; D unclear. The ends were cut back, 5 bases at V and 10 bases at J, with 9 bases in the middle. Germline V gene lookup returns CDR1 MDHEN and CDR2 SYDVKM. The CDR3 is made up of 11 amino acids. As DNA, the CDR3 is TGTGCCAGCAGTCAAGATATGGAGCAGTTCTTC. Residues: CASSQDMEQFF.

This clonotype was found once. The DNA of the CDR3 is TGCAGTGCTAGTGTGCAGGGGGCGAGGGGACTGTTTTTT. Translation: CSASVQGARGLFF. The rearrangement links TRBV20-1 to TRBJ1-4, with 8 bases matching TRBD1. Germline assignment: CDR1 DFQATT and CDR2 SNEGSKA (reference sequence). Trimming at V came to 3 bases and at J to 13 bases, leaving 10 bases not matched to a gene. The CDR3 sequence is 13 residues long.

This clonotype showed up just a few times. J is TRBJ2-6 and V is TRBV28, with 8 bases identical to TRBD2. This CDR3 region has 15 residues. Germline loops: CDR1 MDHEN, CDR2 SYDVKM. V lost 11 bases and J lost 0; bases outside the gene matches: 6. CDR3 nucleotides: TGTGCCGGTAGCGGGATGACCTCTGGGGCCAACGTCCTGACTTTC. This translates into CAGSGMTSGANVLTF.

This clonotype was counted a few times. This chain links TRBV7-2 with TRBJ2-5, with D possibly called TRBD1 or TRBD2 (5 bases each). Per the germline V gene, CDR1 is SGHTA and CDR2 is FQGNSA. The CDR3 is 15 amino acids. V dropped 5 bases and J dropped 7 bases, with 20 bases sitting between them. The CDR3 spells CASSNSGTPGRTQYF. The CDR3 nucleotides read TGTGCCAGCAGCAATTCCGGGACCCCTGGCCGGACCCAGTACTTC.

This clonotype has a handful of counts. This chain joins TRBV7-8 and TRBJ2-5; TRBD2 matches 10 bases. The CDR3 consists of 16 residues. Trimming cost V 3 bases and J 3 bases; bases outside gene matches: 7. Germline CDR1 and CDR2: SGHVS and FQNEAQ. In nucleotides, the CDR3 is TGTGCCAGCAGCTTCATTAGCGGGGGGTTAGAAGAGACCCAGTACTTC. Translation gives CASSFISGGLEETQYF.

The chain joins TRBV7-9 to TRBJ2-7; D is possibly TRBD1 (5 bases). The CDR3 contains 14 residues. The germline gives CDR1 SEHNR, CDR2 FQNEAQ (reference sequence). V lost 2 bases and J lost 3, with 11 bases in between. In DNA form, the CDR3 reads TGTGCCAGCAGCTTATTGGCCAGGGACTACGAGCAGTACTTC. Its translation is CASSLLARDYEQYF.

As DNA, the CDR3 is TGTGCCAGCAGTCACGTGGGGAACCTTGCAACTAATGAAAAACTGTTTTTT. Its protein product is CASSHVGNLATNEKLFF. The chain is built from TRBV6-6 and TRBJ1-4; no definite D call. Germline V gives CDR1 MNHNY, CDR2 SVGAGI (reference sequence). Trimming removed 5 bases at V and 0 bases at J, with 16 bases between. This CDR3 has 17 residues.

This clonotype was found a few times. The chain is built from TRBV7-8 and TRBJ1-1; TRBD1 is a possible D gene (5 bases). Between the trimmed V and J ends, which lost 5 bases and 6 bases, there was a span of 16 bases. Germline loops: CDR1 SGHVS, CDR2 FQNEAQ. The CDR3 has 14 amino acids. The CDR3 reads CASSLVRGPAEAFF. The CDR3 DNA reads as TGTGCCAGCAGCCTCGTTAGGGGTCCGGCTGAAGCTTTCTTT.

V gene TRBV20-1 combines with J gene TRBJ2-1; TRBD1 might be the D (5 bases). This CDR3 has 15 amino acids. CDR1 is DFQATT, CDR2 SNEGSKA, per germline (reference sequence). Trimming removed 3 bases from V and 9 bases from J, with 21 bases in between. CDR3: CSASIVGQRVGEQFF. The DNA of the CDR3 is TGCAGTGCTAGTATTGTCGGACAAAGGGTCGGTGAGCAGTTCTTC.

Many counts were recorded for this clonotype. The CDR3 region has the DNA TGTGCCAGCAGCTTAAAGAGGGCTGGGACCTACGAGCAGTACTTC. This codes for CASSLKRAGTYEQYF. The chain couples TRBV7-8 to TRBJ2-7; D may be TRBD2 (5 bases). Germline CDR1 is SGHVS and CDR2 is FQNEAQ. Trimming removed 2 bases at V and 2 bases at J, with 13 bases between. The CDR3 extends over 15 amino acids.

This clonotype was seen a few times. The chain employs TRBV12-3 or TRBV12-4 and TRBJ2-2, with 14 bases fitting TRBD2. This CDR3 has 15 amino acids. Germline trimming cut 6 bases from V and 6 bases from J; bases unmatched to any gene: 3. CDR3 bases: TGTGCCAGCAGAAGACTAGCGGGGGGGCCCGGGGAGCTGTTTTTT. This codes for CASRRLAGGPGELFF.